Here is one T cell receptor (beta chain) with its context. This clone's antigen is unknown. No clone much larger than this one lies a single base away; base qualities are absent. These data originate in a study of OX40 agonist ivuxolimab in advanced cancers. General notes on the study: Ivuxolimab was a fully human IgG2 agonistic monoclonal antibody targeting the costimulatory receptor OX40 (CD134). The dose-escalation cohort was 82.7% male with a mean age of about 60 years, ranging from roughly 23 to 80. The paper covers the monotherapy dose-escalation part of the phase I ivuxolimab trial, which included N ≈ 57 patients. Of the approximately 53 patients in dose escalation, some 19 had hepatocellular carcinoma, approximately 15 had melanoma, 9 had renal cell carcinoma and 9 had head and neck cancer. The point of sequencing TCRbeta in the periphery was to test whether ivuxolimab changed TCR sequence diversity and drove clonal T-cell expansion. Intravenous ivuxolimab was administered to patients every 2 weeks at six dose levels: 0.01, 0.1, 0.3, 1.5, 3 and 10 mg/kg. Prior anti-PD-1, anti-PD-L1 or anti-CTLA-4 therapy was permitted, and checkpoint inhibitors had been received by about 37% of dose-escalation patients. Partial responses were achieved by three dose-escalation patients, of whom one had hepatocellular carcinoma and two had cutaneous melanoma. What the study reported, not specific to this receptor: Low levels of normalized T-cell clonal expansion were also seen in some patients who did not respond. After ivuxolimab, more expanded clones were found on average in CD8+ T cells than in CD4+ T cells. The antigen specificity of the peripheral T cells that underwent clonal expansion was not determined. In the 0.1-3.0 mg/kg groups, partial responders had among the lowest normalized peripheral clonal expansion, particularly in CD8+ T cells. At doses of 0.1 to 3.0 mg/kg, clonal expansion of both CD4+ and CD8+ blood T cells was observed from baseline to week 6.

Genomic DNA was extracted from sorted cells for sequencing of the TCRbeta CDR3 region. TCRbeta CDR3 regions were sequenced using the immunoSEQ Assay. Sourced from immuneACCESS, this table was stored by TCRdb with only in-frame sequences that have V and J called. A share of the clones is absent; for the studies checked, an unresolved V gene accounts for under half, and the remainder has no known explanation. The sample table shows some 150,000 clones, and about nine tenths are seen once. Approximately 1% of the sample rests with the top ten. Measured from the cysteine to the phenylalanine, the CDR3 is 13 residues long. Only the CDR3 portion is preserved as DNA: 39 bases, with reading frame beginning at the first base. The V end loses 8 bases and the J end loses 2 bases, and a stretch of 10 bases separates them. The germline V gene yields MNHNS for CDR1 and SASEGT for CDR2. Patients with a history of autoimmune disease or receiving systemic immunosuppression were excluded from the trial. Peripheral blood for TCR sequencing was drawn from every dose cohort at baseline, at cycle 4 day 1 and at cycle 7 day 1. Samples came from an open-label, multicenter, first-in-human phase I dose-escalation trial of ivuxolimab. Adults with locally advanced or metastatic melanoma, renal cell carcinoma, hepatocellular carcinoma or head and neck squamous cell carcinoma were enrolled in the trial. Before TCR sequencing, CD4+ T cells and CD8+ T cells were sorted from peripheral blood as separate populations.

The TCR originated in an adult with an advanced solid tumor such as melanoma, head and neck, liver or kidney cancer. The sequence links TRBV6-1 to TRBJ2-1; matching of 5 bases hints at TRBD1 as the D gene. The sequencing used CD4+ or CD8+ T cells sorted from blood, collected in a trial of the OX40 agonist ivuxolimab. CDR3 loop: CASVRTTYNEQFF. The DNA reads as follows: TGTGCCAGCGTCCGGACAACCTACAATGAGCAGTTCTTC.